The 32 T cell receptor beta chains listed next were all sequenced from one sample in a study of identical twins. From the 5' RACE reads, TCRdb called clonotypes with MiXCR, one entry per CDR3 protein. The sample holds 550,000 to 800,000 distinct CDR3 sequences; roughly 7.1% are singletons and the top ten take 1.6%. Separately, the same data were catalogued under a study of yellow fever vaccine responses in identical twins.

Sequencing was performed on PBMCs. Receptors originate from a woman between 18 and 29 years old in good health.

This clonotype was detected many times. The rearrangement links TRBV5-1 to TRBJ2-5, with TRBD1 matching over 7 bases. Germline CDR1 reads SGHRS; CDR2 reads YFSETQ. V dropped 2 bases and J dropped 4; count of bases not matched to a gene: 5. The CDR3 is 14 amino acids. The CDR3 DNA is TGCGCCAGCAGCTTACAGGGGTCGGGAGAGACCCAGTACTTC. It is translated as CASSLQGSGETQYF.

The table lists this clonotype with a few counts. The genes are TRBV6-5 and TRBJ2-3; 10 positions agree with TRBD1. The V and J ends lost 11 bases and 13 bases, in that order; junction bases with no gene match: 9. The germline V gene has CDR1 MNHEY and CDR2 SVGAGI. The CDR3 totals 11 residues. Here the CDR3 reads CAATAGTGEYF. CDR3 nucleotide sequence: TGTGCCGCCACAGCCGGGACAGGGGAGTATTTT.

This clonotype was recorded many times. The rearrangement uses TRBV5-1 and TRBJ2-3; D remains unclear. V shed 0 bases and J shed 1 base, with 6 bases lying between them. Per germline, CDR1 SGHRS and CDR2 YFSETQ. This CDR3 spans 14 amino acids. For the CDR3, the DNA is TGCGCCAGCAGCTTGGGACAACGCACAGATACGCAGTATTTT. It encodes CASSLGQRTDTQYF.

This clonotype was seen repeatedly, ten times or more. This chain joins TRBV29-1 and TRBJ2-1; 8 positions match TRBD2. The ends lost 3 bases at V and 12 bases at J; junction bases unmatched: 13. The CDR3 consists of 14 residues. The germline CDR1 and CDR2 sequences are SQVTM and ANQGSEA. CDR3 residues: CSVEVAGPLGGQFF. CDR3 nucleotides: TGCAGCGTTGAGGTAGCGGGGCCCTTAGGGGGGCAGTTCTTC.

This clonotype was detected a few times. This sequence joins TRBV9 and TRBJ2-4; 12 nucleotides line up with TRBD1. This CDR3 contains 18 residues. Germline V gene sequence: CDR1 SGDLS, CDR2 YYNGEE. The V and J ends lost 3 bases and 1 base, in that order; junction bases with no gene match: 8. CDR3 residues: CASSGGTGGWWAKNIQYF. The CDR3 DNA reads TGTGCCAGCAGCGGAGGGACAGGGGGCTGGTGGGCCAAAAACATTCAGTACTTC.

This clonotype occurred many times. The J gene is TRBJ2-1, the V gene TRBV29-1, with 11 bases matching TRBD2. V shed 4 bases, J shed 0 bases, and the junction held 11 bases outside the gene matches. The CDR3 spans 18 residues. The germline gives CDR1 SQVTM, CDR2 ANQGSEA. The CDR3 sequence is CSVGVLAGERSSYNEQFF. The DNA for the CDR3 is TGCAGCGTTGGGGTACTAGCGGGAGAGAGAAGCTCCTACAATGAGCAGTTCTTC.

This chain joins TRBV20-1 and TRBJ2-6; D is undetermined. CDR3 length: 16 amino acids. CDR1 DFQATT and CDR2 SNEGSKA come from the germline V gene (reference sequence). The V end lost 1 base, the J end lost 2 bases, and 12 bases lay between the germline ends. The CDR3 nucleotides read TGCAGTGCTAGAGTCCCACGGTTGGCTGGGGCCAACGTCCTGACTTTC. Protein: CSARVPRLAGANVLTF.

The chain recombines TRBV7-3 with TRBJ2-7, with D possibly matching TRBD2 (5 bases). Trimming stripped 1 base from V and 0 bases from J, with 7 bases between. CDR3 size: 14 residues. From germline, CDR1 is SGHTA and CDR2 FQGTGA. CDR3 region: CASSLNRGSYEQYF. The CDR3 region has the DNA TGTGCCAGCAGCTTAAATCGGGGCTCCTACGAGCAGTACTTC.

This chain's CDR3 is CASSPILQRSYEQYF. The CDR3 DNA reads TGTGCCAGCAGCCCCATCCTTCAGCGGTCCTACGAGCAGTACTTC. The V gene is TRBV28, the J gene TRBJ2-7, with D maybe TRBD2 (5 bases). The germline V gene encodes CDR1 MDHEN and CDR2 SYDVKM. This CDR3 comprises 15 residues. Trimming cost V 6 bases and J 1 base, with 16 bases left between them.

This clonotype was seen repeatedly, ten times or more. The V call is TRBV7-2, the J call TRBJ2-3; TRBD2 matches 8 bases. The CDR3 runs to 16 residues. With V trimmed by 5 bases and J by 2 bases, 9 bases remained unmatched. Per the germline V gene, CDR1 is SGHTA and CDR2 is FQGNSA. CDR3 amino acids: CASSVRLATFTDTQYF. The DNA for the CDR3 is TGTGCCAGCAGCGTTCGACTAGCGACTTTCACAGATACGCAGTATTTT.

In this sample, this clonotype turned up many times. V gene TRBV7-9 combines with J gene TRBJ2-3; D is uncertain. CDR3 length: 12 amino acids. Germline CDR1 is SEHNR and CDR2 is FQNEAQ (reference sequence). V shed 5 bases and J shed 1 base, with 4 bases lying between them. CDR3 nucleotide sequence: TGTGCCAGCAGCGACGGCACAGATACGCAGTATTTT. Protein: CASSDGTDTQYF.

In its sample, this clonotype was seen many times. The V call is TRBV12-3 or TRBV12-4, the J call TRBJ1-2; D unresolved. The CDR3 is 11 amino acids. The V gene lost 5 bases and the J gene lost 5 bases, with 6 bases spanning the gap. The CDR3 bases are TGTGCCAGCAGTGGAGGGTATGGCTACACCTTC. It translates to CASSGGYGYTF.

V gene TRBV7-9 combines with J gene TRBJ2-1, with D perhaps matching TRBD1 or TRBD2 (7 bases each). Per germline, CDR1 SEHNR and CDR2 FQNEAQ (reference sequence). V was clipped by 3 bases and J by 7 bases, with 16 bases between them. The CDR3 has 15 amino acids. The CDR3 region has the DNA TGTGCCAGCAGCTTGCCGGGGGAGGGGGCGAATGAGCAGTTCTTC. Translation: CASSLPGEGANEQFF.

This clonotype was observed at least ten times. The V call is TRBV2, the J call TRBJ1-2, with 9 nucleotides matching TRBD1. Germline CDR1 is SNHLY and CDR2 is FYNNEI. Trimming took 7 bases from V and 2 from J; bases not matched to a gene: 5. CDR3 length: 14 residues. The CDR3 nucleotides are TGTGCCAGCACCCACAGGGGGCGGAACTATGGCTACACCTTC. It is translated as CASTHRGRNYGYTF.

There are many counts of this clonotype. The chain recombines TRBV7-9 with TRBJ2-3; D remains ambiguous. Per germline, CDR1 SEHNR and CDR2 FQNEAQ (reference sequence). The CDR3 length is 12 residues. The V and J ends lost 4 bases and 0 bases respectively, with 2 bases between them. CDR3 nucleotides: TGTGCCAGCAGCTATAGCACAGATACGCAGTATTTT. Amino acid sequence: CASSYSTDTQYF.

The CDR3 nucleotides are TGTGCCAGCAGTGCCGGGACAGGGTTGAATGAGCAGTTCTTC. It specifies CASSAGTGLNEQFF. J is TRBJ2-1 and V is TRBV6-4, with 9 bases that match TRBD1. The germline CDR1 and CDR2 sequences are MRHNA and SNTAGT. V lost 4 bases and J lost 7; bases outside the gene matches: 5. The CDR3 loop spans 14 amino acids.

The table lists this clonotype with many counts. CDR3 sequence: CASSPRGAENTGELFF. The CDR3 DNA is TGCGCCAGCAGTCCTCGGGGGGCCGAGAACACCGGGGAGCTGTTTTTT. V and J are TRBV4-1 and TRBJ2-2; the D gene is possibly TRBD2 (7 bases). The CDR3 extends over 16 amino acids. The germline CDR1 and CDR2 sequences are MGHRA and YSYEKL. The V end lost 6 bases, the J end lost 1 base, and 15 bases lay between the germline ends.

The chain is built from TRBV7-8 and TRBJ2-2, with D perhaps TRBD1 (5 bases). With 5 bases removed from V and 4 bases from J, the gap between germline ends came to 17 bases. Germline V gene data show CDR1 as SGHVS and CDR2 as FQNEAQ. The CDR3 runs 16 residues. The CDR3 sequence is CASSLDSRVFTGELFF. CDR3 nucleotides: TGTGCCAGCAGCCTAGACAGTAGGGTTTTCACCGGGGAGCTGTTTTTT.

The table lists this clonotype with many counts. This chain uses TRBV12-3 or TRBV12-4 with TRBJ2-1, with TRBD2 matching over 14 bases. The CDR3 extends over 15 amino acids. V trimming: 6 bases; J trimming: 8 bases; junction bases outside the gene matches: 6. CDR3 sequence (DNA): TGTGCCAGCAGCTGGACTAGCGGGAGGCCAGATGAGCAGTTCTTC. As protein: CASSWTSGRPDEQFF.

This chain connects TRBV19 to TRBJ2-2, with no clear D. V was trimmed by 6 bases and J by 1 base, leaving 9 bases between them. This CDR3 is 14 amino acids long. Germline V gene lookup returns CDR1 LNHDA and CDR2 SQIVND (reference sequence). Written as DNA, the CDR3 is TGTGCCAGTAGGGTCGGTAGGAACACCGGGGAGCTGTTTTTT. This encodes CASRVGRNTGELFF.

This clonotype has a count of ten or more. The chain has TRBV29-1 and TRBJ2-7; perhaps D is TRBD1 or TRBD2 (6 bases each). Looked up from germline, CDR1 is SQVTM and CDR2 is ANQGSEA. Between the trimmed V and J ends, which lost 4 bases and 2 bases, there was a span of 12 bases. The CDR3 runs 13 residues. This CDR3 is CSVGSGAPYEQYF. The CDR3 DNA follows: TGCAGCGTTGGATCGGGGGCGCCCTACGAGCAGTACTTC.

This clonotype came up a few times. This chain links TRBV20-1 with TRBJ2-7; no firm D call. Germline loops: CDR1 DFQATT, CDR2 SNEGSKA (reference sequence). The CDR3 sequence is 13 residues long. Trimming took off 5 bases at V and 1 base at J, with 12 bases between the two ends. The CDR3 nucleotides are TGCAGTGCTGATGACACAAGTTCCTACGAGCAGTACTTC. As protein: CSADDTSSYEQYF.

There are many counts of this clonotype. This rearrangement joins TRBV12-3 or TRBV12-4 to TRBJ1-1, with unresolved D. The CDR3 covers 14 residues. The germline V and J ends were trimmed by 3 bases and 1 base, with 9 bases remaining between them. The CDR3 region is CASSLASGNTEAFF. CDR3 DNA sequence: TGTGCCAGCAGTTTGGCGTCAGGGAACACTGAAGCTTTCTTT.

This clonotype has at least ten counts. The chain uses TRBV12-3 or TRBV12-4 and TRBJ2-4; 7 positions match TRBD2. Unmatched junction bases numbered 13, after V lost 5 bases and J lost 6 bases. This CDR3 contains 16 residues. CDR3 residues: CASSTLGWEGGNIQYF. CDR3 nucleotides: TGTGCCAGCAGTACCCTGGGGTGGGAGGGCGGAAACATTCAGTACTTC.

Here the CDR3 DNA reads TGCAGTGCTAGACCTCGCGGGGGTTTGCAGCCCCAGCATTTT. Its translation is CSARPRGGLQPQHF. The rearrangement uses TRBV20-1 and TRBJ1-5, with D possibly being TRBD1 (5 bases). Trimming stripped 2 bases from V and 7 bases from J, with 15 bases between. Germline assignment: CDR1 DFQATT and CDR2 SNEGSKA (reference sequence). The length of the CDR3 is 14 residues.

This clonotype was seen a few times. CDR3 sequence reads: CASRAGTSGANVLTF. DNA of the CDR3: TGTGCCAGCCGGGCAGGGACCTCTGGGGCCAACGTCCTGACTTTC. The chain is built from TRBV12-3 or TRBV12-4 and TRBJ2-6; D could derive from TRBD1 or TRBD2 (5 bases each). The CDR3 length is 15 residues. Trimming removed 8 bases from V and 0 bases from J, with 11 bases in between.

This clonotype was counted between two and nine times. The V and J genes are TRBV4-1 and TRBJ2-5, with 9 bases lining up with TRBD2. Germline V CDR1 and CDR2: MGHRA, YSYEKL. The trim removed 0 bases at V and 4 bases at J, leaving 3 bases unmatched. The CDR3 has 15 residues. As DNA, the CDR3 is TGCGCCAGCAGCCAAGAACTAGCGGGCCCAGAGACCCAGTACTTC. Translating gives CASSQELAGPETQYF.

This clonotype has only a few counts. The rearrangement uses TRBV27 and TRBJ1-1; 9 bases are a match to TRBD1. The CDR3 covers 13 residues. CDR1 MNHEY and CDR2 SMNVEV come from the germline V gene (reference sequence). After removal of 5 bases from V and 6 bases from J, the junction contained 4 bases not matched to a gene. The CDR3 DNA sequence: TGTGCCAGCAGTGGGACAGGGCGAGCTGAAGCTTTCTTT. Translating it yields CASSGTGRAEAFF.

This clonotype was seen many times. V usage is TRBV5-1 and J usage is TRBJ2-1, with 7 bases aligning to TRBD1. Germline trimming cut 0 bases from V and 4 bases from J; bases unmatched to any gene: 4. The germline V gene encodes CDR1 SGHRS and CDR2 YFSETQ. The CDR3 has 15 residues. CDR3 nucleotides: TGCGCCAGCAGCTTGGAGGGACAGTCGTACAATGAGCAGTTCTTC. It is translated as CASSLEGQSYNEQFF.

This clonotype came up many times. The chain uses TRBV29-1 and TRBJ1-1; D gene uncertain. CDR3 length: 13 amino acids. The germline V gene has CDR1 SQVTM and CDR2 ANQGSEA. Trimming stripped 8 bases from V and 0 bases from J, with 13 bases between. CDR3 region: CSPRESMNTEAFF. The CDR3 nucleotides are TGCAGCCCCCGGGAGAGTATGAACACTGAAGCTTTCTTT. Based on the CDR3 plus reference TRBV29-1 and TRBJ1-1, the full variable domain is SAVISQKPSRDICQRGTSLTIQCQVDSQVTMMFWYRQQPGQSLTLIATANQGSEATYESGFVIDKFPISRPNLTFSTLTVSNMSPEDSSIYLCSPRESMNTEAFFGQGTRLTVV.

The sample holds a few counts of this clonotype. This sequence joins TRBV11-3 and TRBJ1-6; a possible D gene is TRBD1 (5 bases). CDR1 is SGHNT and CDR2 is YENEEA in the germline V gene. V shed 5 bases and J shed 8 bases, with 10 bases lying between them. The CDR3 loop spans 13 amino acids. DNA for the CDR3: TGTGCCAGCAGCCTGGGACTTTATTCACCCCTCCACTTT. Translating gives CASSLGLYSPLHF. Using reference TRBV11-3 and TRBJ1-6 for the parts outside the CDR3, the full variable domain is EAGVVQSPRYKIIEKKQPVAFWCNPISGHNTLYWYLQNLGQGPELLIRYENEEAVDDSQLPKDRFSAERLKGVDSTLKIQPAELGDSAVYLCASSLGLYSPLHFGNGTRLTVT.

This clonotype was seen a few times. The chain combines TRBV14 with TRBJ1-2; D remains ambiguous. V was cut by 2 bases and J by 7 bases, with 11 bases left in between. CDR3 size: 13 residues. CDR1 SGHDN and CDR2 FVKESK come from the germline V gene. The CDR3, as DNA: TGTGCCAGCAGCCAATGGGCAGGATTTGGCTACACCTTC. Translation gives CASSQWAGFGYTF.